These 29 T cell receptor beta chains were all obtained from the same sample, sequenced in a study of regulatory T cells in long-lasting Graves disease listed by TCRdb under 2021. The library was built by means of multiplex PCR. Sequencer: Illumina HiSeq 4000. iRepertoire HTBI primers and Arm-PCR amplification of CDR3 regions were used to construct TCR beta libraries. The raw public data were reprocessed by TCRdb itself: fastp quality trimming at Q25, MiXCR clonotype calling, in-frame beta chains only. A single entry per CDR3 protein holds the most common genes and DNA from its merged rows. The sample profile shows roughly 700,000 distinct CDR3 sequences; around 32% of them were found once. Of the sample, about two fifths falls within the top ten clones. According to the study, the label for this sample's time point signals: persistent/refractory GD, antithyroid drugs over 5 years with positive TRAb. For both TCR sequencing and RNA sequencing, RNA was extracted from PBMCs using TRIzol.

The sample here was peripheral blood mononuclear cells (PBMCs), taken when the disease was refractory, from a patient treated with antithyroid drugs. Every receptor here comes from a female donor with Graves disease.

This clonotype appeared a few times. V usage is TRBV27 and J usage is TRBJ1-1, with no clear D. CDR1 is MNHEY and CDR2 is SMNVEV in the germline V gene (reference sequence). Trimming pared 3 bases from V and 0 bases from J, leaving 17 bases between. CDR3 length equals 17 residues. CDR3 loop: CASSLRRALLLNTEAFF. DNA of the CDR3: TGTGCCAGCAGTTTGAGGAGGGCTTTACTATTGAACACTGAAGCTTTCTTT.

This clonotype was seen a few times. The genes are TRBV27 and TRBJ2-1; the match to TRBD2 covers 12 bases. CDR1 is MNHEY, CDR2 SMNVEV, per germline (reference sequence). The CDR3 loop spans 13 amino acids. Trimming at V came to 6 bases and at J to 6 bases, leaving 0 bases not matched to a gene. CDR3 coding DNA: TGTGCCAGCAGGACTAGCGGGAGCAATGAGCAGTTCTTC. It codes for CASRTSGSNEQFF.

This clonotype has just one count. V gene TRBV12-3 or TRBV12-4 combines with J gene TRBJ1-6; 9 nucleotides line up with TRBD1. Trimming removed 6 bases from V and 7 bases from J; junction bases left unmatched: 10. The CDR3 runs to 16 residues. CDR3 amino acids: CASSPRVTGGNSPLHF. Written as DNA, the CDR3 is TGTGCCAGCAGCCCCCGAGTGACAGGGGGGAATTCACCCCTCCACTTT.

V usage is TRBV12-3 or TRBV12-4 and J usage is TRBJ2-3, with D tentatively TRBD1 (6 bases). V was clipped by 5 bases and J by 4 bases, with 13 bases between them. The CDR3 totals 14 residues. CDR3 nucleotide sequence: TGTGCCAGCAGTCCCAAACAGGGTTCAGATACGCAGTATTTT. It yields the protein CASSPKQGSDTQYF.

The table lists this clonotype with many counts. V is TRBV20-1 and J is TRBJ2-5, with 11 bases fitting TRBD2. The CDR3 runs to 15 residues. Germline V gene lookup returns CDR1 DFQATT and CDR2 SNEGSKA (reference sequence). V shed 3 bases, J shed 3 bases, and the junction held 6 bases outside the gene matches. CDR3 DNA sequence: TGCAGTGCTAGTTTAAATAGCGGGAGGGAAGAGACCCAGTACTTC. As protein: CSASLNSGREETQYF.

The chain couples TRBV13 to TRBJ2-7; TRBD1 matches 8 bases. V lost 0 bases to trimming and J lost 2 bases; unmatched junction nucleotides: 3. This CDR3 region has 15 residues. Germline lookup yields CDR1 PRHDT and CDR2 FYEKMQ (reference sequence). CDR3 region: CASSLGQDRAYEQYF. CDR3 bases: TGTGCCAGCAGCTTAGGCCAGGACAGGGCCTACGAGCAGTACTTC. Based on the CDR3 plus reference TRBV13 and TRBJ2-7, the full variable domain is AAGVIQSPRHLIKEKRETATLKCYPIPRHDTVYWYQQGPGQDPQFLISFYEKMQSDKGSIPDRFSAQQFSDYHSELNMSSLELGDSALYFCASSLGQDRAYEQYFGPGTRLTVT.

V and J are TRBV7-3 and TRBJ2-1; weak D call: TRBD2 (6 bases). The CDR3 contains 15 residues. The germline V gene has CDR1 SGHTA and CDR2 FQGTGA. V lost 0 bases and J 3 bases, leaving 9 bases between the germline ends. CDR3 sequence reads: CASSLTSGDYNEQFF. The CDR3 nucleotides are TGTGCCAGCAGCTTAACTAGCGGAGACTACAATGAGCAGTTCTTC. Using reference TRBV7-3 and TRBJ2-1 for the parts outside the CDR3, the full variable domain is GAGVSQTPSNKVTEKGKYVELRCDPISGHTALYWYRQSLGQGPEFLIYFQGTGAADDSGLPNDRFFAVRPEGSVSTLKIQRTERGDSAVYLCASSLTSGDYNEQFFGPGTRLTVL.

The chain links TRBV20-1 to TRBJ1-2; perhaps TRBD1 as D (5 bases). Per germline, CDR1 DFQATT and CDR2 SNEGSKA (reference sequence). The CDR3 covers 14 residues. V dropped 0 bases and J dropped 2 bases, with 10 bases sitting between them. CDR3 DNA: TGCAGTGCTAGAGAAGTAGGGGCGAACTATGGCTACACCTTC. This translates into CSAREVGANYGYTF.

This clonotype was recorded a few times. V is TRBV30 and J is TRBJ2-7; TRBD1 is a possible D gene (6 bases). Trimming took 4 bases from V and 3 from J, leaving 13 bases between them. CDR1 GTSNPN and CDR2 SVGIG come from the germline V gene (reference sequence). CDR3 length: 13 residues. The CDR3 sequence is CAWNYRAGYEQYF. DNA of the CDR3: TGTGCCTGGAATTACAGGGCTGGCTACGAGCAGTACTTC.

The V and J genes are TRBV27 and TRBJ2-5; TRBD2 might be the D (6 bases). This CDR3 comprises 15 residues. The ends were cut back, 8 bases at V and 5 bases at J, with 21 bases in the middle. CDR1 and CDR2 (germline): MNHEY, SMNVEV (reference sequence). The CDR3 reads CASGASGLRGETQYF. The CDR3 DNA sequence: TGTGCCAGCGGGGCCTCGGGACTCAGAGGGGAGACCCAGTACTTC.

This clonotype was counted between two and nine times. This chain uses TRBV7-2 with TRBJ1-5; D is perhaps TRBD1 (5 bases). The V gene lost 2 bases and the J gene lost 2 bases, with 16 bases spanning the gap. This CDR3 is 17 amino acids long. The germline V gene encodes CDR1 SGHTA and CDR2 FQGNSA. The CDR3 DNA is TGTGCCAGCAGCTTATCCCGACAGTTCGGGGGCAATCAGCCCCAGCATTTT. Residues: CASSLSRQFGGNQPQHF.

The chain couples TRBV6-1 to TRBJ2-7; D gene unclear. CDR1 and CDR2 (germline): MNHNS, SASEGT. This CDR3 has 15 residues. V shed 4 bases and J shed 6 bases, with 19 bases lying between them. CDR3 in DNA: TGTGCCAGCAGTGGGTTTCGAGAAACGCAGTCCGAGCAGTACTTC. It yields the protein CASSGFRETQSEQYF.

Turning to this clonotype: It may be a read error: a sequence one base away is much more abundant. The chain links TRBV6-1 to TRBJ1-2; D remains unclear. This CDR3 is 16 amino acids long. Germline CDR1 and CDR2: MNHNS and SASEGT. In nucleotides, the CDR3 is TGTGCCAGCAGTGAATTAGCCGGGTCTGGAGGCTATGGCTACATCTTC. This translates into CASSELAGSGGYGYIF.

This chain links TRBV7-3 with TRBJ2-7; unclear D gene. V lost 2 bases and J 5 bases, leaving 10 bases between the germline ends. Looked up from germline, CDR1 is SGHTA and CDR2 is FQGTGA. The CDR3 is 13 amino acids. CDR3 region: CASSLGTTHEQYF. The DNA for the CDR3 is TGTGCCAGCAGCTTAGGAACTACCCACGAGCAGTACTTC.

To note about this clonotype: This could be a read error, since a much larger clone is one nucleotide away. This sequence joins TRBV12-3 or TRBV12-4 and TRBJ1-1; TRBD1 matches 7 bases. There are 11 residues in the CDR3. CDR3 DNA sequence: TGTGCCAGCAGCCCCCAGGGGGAGGCTTCCTTT. Its protein product is CASSPQGEASF.

Comment on this clonotype: It may be a read error: a sequence one base away is much more abundant. The J gene is TRBJ2-2, the V gene TRBV5-1; no clear D gene. Germline V CDR1 and CDR2: SGHRS, YFSETQ. Trimming took 0 bases from V and 7 from J, leaving 4 bases between them. The CDR3 runs 12 residues. The CDR3 loop is CASSLDIGELFF. CDR3 nucleotide sequence: TGCGCCAGCAGCTTGGACATCGGGGAGCTGTTTTTT.

The V and J genes are TRBV5-1 and TRBJ1-1; 7 bases are a match to TRBD1. Unmatched junction bases numbered 6, after V lost 4 bases and J lost 6 bases. From germline, CDR1 is SGHRS and CDR2 YFSETQ. There are 13 residues in the CDR3. The CDR3 bases are TGCGCCAGCAGCCCCGGAACAGGGGCTGAAGCTTTCTTT. Amino acid sequence: CASSPGTGAEAFF.

This clonotype was recorded a few times. The chain combines TRBV7-9 with TRBJ1-1; D is perhaps TRBD1 (6 bases). Germline V gene data show CDR1 as SEHNR and CDR2 as FQNEAQ (reference sequence). The CDR3 contains 16 residues. V dropped 5 bases and J dropped 3 bases, with 19 bases sitting between them. In DNA, the CDR3 is TGTGCCAGCAGCCCACCAATGCCGACAGGCCACACTGAAGCTTTCTTT. Amino acid sequence: CASSPPMPTGHTEAFF.

This clonotype occurred a few times. DNA for the CDR3: TGCAGTGCTAAAAGCGGGAGTAGCCCCGGGGAGCTGTTTTTT. Its translation: CSAKSGSSPGELFF. The J gene is TRBJ2-2, the V gene TRBV20-1; TRBD2 matches 8 bases. This CDR3 comprises 14 residues. Germline V gene data show CDR1 as DFQATT and CDR2 as SNEGSKA (reference sequence). Trimming at V came to 4 bases and at J to 6 bases, leaving 7 bases not matched to a gene.

This clonotype has just a few counts. This sequence joins TRBV12-5 and TRBJ1-3; 8 positions match TRBD1. Per germline, CDR1 LGHNT and CDR2 FRNRAP. J gave up 0 bases and V 10 bases, and 5 bases lay outside the gene matches. The CDR3 extends over 14 amino acids. The CDR3 nucleotides read TGTGCTACGGGGACAGGAGTCTCTGGAAACACCATATATTTT. Translation gives CATGTGVSGNTIYF.

V usage is TRBV19 and J usage is TRBJ1-5; D gene ambiguous. Germline-derived CDR1 and CDR2 are LNHDA and SQIVND (reference sequence). V was cut by 5 bases and J by 3 bases, with 14 bases left in between. The CDR3 consists of 15 residues. In nucleotides, the CDR3 is TGTGCCAGTAGTCCCTCCCACACCTACAATCAGCCCCAGCATTTT. Its protein is CASSPSHTYNQPQHF.

This clonotype was found a few times. This chain uses TRBV5-1 with TRBJ2-2, with D uncertain. The germline V gene has CDR1 SGHRS and CDR2 YFSETQ. The CDR3 is 17 amino acids. V was pared by 2 bases and J by 0 bases, with 14 bases between. CDR3 in DNA: TGCGCCAGCAGCTTAACCCCGGTTGACACGAACACCGGGGAGCTGTTTTTT. Its translation: CASSLTPVDTNTGELFF.

This clonotype showed up many times. The V call is TRBV12-3 or TRBV12-4, the J call TRBJ1-1; 9 bases line up with TRBD1. V shed 6 bases and J 6 bases; nucleotides not matched to a gene: 5. This CDR3 region has 13 residues. CDR3 residues: CASSQTGGPEAFF. The CDR3 DNA follows: TGTGCCAGCAGCCAGACAGGGGGACCTGAAGCTTTCTTT.

This clonotype has more than one count but fewer than ten. The rearrangement joins TRBV12-5 to TRBJ1-5; D is unresolved. CDR1 and CDR2 (germline): LGHNT, FRNRAP. The CDR3 is 15 residues long. Trimming removed 0 bases from V and 0 bases from J, with 6 bases in between. DNA for the CDR3: TGTGCTAGTGGTTTGGTATCATATAGCAATCAGCCCCAGCATTTT. This codes for CASGLVSYSNQPQHF.

V is TRBV9 and J is TRBJ1-4; 9 bases match TRBD1. V lost 0 bases and J lost 5; bases outside the gene matches: 5. Per germline, CDR1 SGDLS and CDR2 YYNGEE. This CDR3 has 16 residues. The CDR3 DNA follows: TGTGCCAGCAGCGTAGGAGCGGGACAGGGAAATGAAAAACTGTTTTTT. This gives the protein CASSVGAGQGNEKLFF.

This clonotype was counted only a few times. CDR3 in amino acids: CASRGRDTEAFF. In DNA form, the CDR3 reads TGTGCCAGCAGAGGTCGGGACACTGAAGCTTTCTTT. The rearrangement joins TRBV12-3 or TRBV12-4 to TRBJ1-1; D gene unclear. V was trimmed by 6 bases and J by 3 bases, leaving 8 bases between them. The length of the CDR3 is 12 residues.

This clonotype appeared many times. This chain links TRBV29-1 with TRBJ2-7; 7 bases align to TRBD1. The junction had 4 bases not matched to a gene; V was cut back by 0 bases and J by 5 bases. Per germline, CDR1 SQVTM and CDR2 ANQGSEA. The CDR3 consists of 13 residues. CDR3 residues: CSVEETTGHEQYF. CDR3 nucleotides: TGCAGCGTTGAAGAGACGACAGGGCACGAGCAGTACTTC.

This clonotype occurred many times. V gene TRBV2 combines with J gene TRBJ1-1, with 8 bases fitting TRBD1. The CDR3 is made up of 15 amino acids. Looked up from germline, CDR1 is SNHLY and CDR2 is FYNNEI. V lost 2 bases, J lost 4 bases, and 6 bases stayed unmatched. Here the CDR3 DNA reads TGTGCCAGCAGTGAACAGGGGGCGCGTAGCACTGAAGCTTTCTTT. Translating it yields CASSEQGARSTEAFF.

This clonotype was counted many times. The DNA for the CDR3 is TGTGCCAGCACTCGGGACAGGGCGTACCAAGAGACCCAGTACTTC. Its translation is CASTRDRAYQETQYF. The chain employs TRBV6-1 and TRBJ2-5; TRBD1 aligns across 9 bases. The CDR3 covers 15 residues. V lost 7 bases and J lost 0; bases outside the gene matches: 6. Germline V lookup: CDR1 MNHNS, CDR2 SASEGT.